This T cell receptor (beta chain) comes out of a study of molecular identifiers for immune sequencing clone quantification. Whole-study context: Four of five splits of RNA from around 18,000 or 91,000 naive CD8 cells were sequenced in replicates.

On this clonotype: Its target is not known. One end of the junction is discordant with germline, which a read error may explain.

Naive CD8 libraries came from roughly 20,000 to 1,000,000 sorted cells with 10%, 30% or 50% RNA. Findings of the study overall: Over 98% of effector molecules, yet under 1% of naive-cell molecules, were held by clones above 20 RNA copies.

Bulk TCR libraries used previously described methods and listed TCR primers. TCRdb reprocessed the PCR reads with MiXCR, giving one entry per CDR3 protein. The sample includes 100,000 or so distinct CDR3 sequences, 35% to 40% seen only once; the top ten take less than 5%. The sequencing sample was made of naive CD8+ T cells from blood, with Jurkat cell RNA spiked in. Regarding subset: FACS-sorted CD8+CD4-CCR7+CD45RA+ naive T cells. The sequence was obtained from a human donor in good health. Some libraries in this study had Jurkat cell RNA spiked in.

CDR3 coding DNA: TGTGGCAGCAGCTTTCCGAGCGGGAGCAATGAGCAGTTCTTC. Translation: CGSSFPSGSNEQFF. This sequence joins TRBV5-6 and TRBJ2-1; 8 bases agree with TRBD2. The V gene's germline CDR1 is SGHDT and CDR2 YYEEEE. There are 14 residues in the CDR3.